This T cell receptor (beta chain) comes out of a study of CD8 T cells in Susac syndrome. Looking at the study overall: At the time their blood was drawn, patients with Susac syndrome were either therapy-naive, on corticosteroids (with some of them also receiving intravenous immunoglobulin), or on intravenous immunoglobulin alone. Study results and caveats: The CD4+ T cell repertoire of patients with Susac syndrome showed no detectable clonal expansion. The relatively small number of individuals in the TCR sequencing and HLA analysis was acknowledged by the study.

J lost 1 base, V lost 1 base, and 15 bases had no gene match. The CDR3 totals 19 residues. Per the germline V gene, CDR1 is LGHNA and CDR2 is YNFKEQ. Turning to this clonotype: Its antigen is as yet unknown.

Random hexamers served to reverse transcribe roughly 0.5 to 1 ug RNA. Multiplex immunoSEQ PCR targeted 54 Vbeta and 13 Jbeta TCR beta segments. Each CDR3 protein gets one entry after TCRdb re-called the immunoSEQ multiplex PCR reads with MiXCR. Counted here are a few hundred thousand distinct CDR3 sequences, approximately 94% occurring once; the ten biggest clones make up about 0.14%. The sequence derives from a human donor with Susac syndrome. The sequencing sample was made of CD4+ T cells from PBMCs. V and J are TRBV4-2 and TRBJ1-1; 7 nucleotides match TRBD1. The CDR3 DNA is TGTGCCAGCAGCCAAGCCCGGGACAGTTTAGTGTACTGGAACACTGAAGCTTTCTTT. Translation gives CASSQARDSLVYWNTEAFF.